This T cell receptor beta chain was sequenced in a study of CD8+ T cells in alopecia areata. In germline, CDR1 is SQVTM, CDR2 ANQGSEA. Trimming took 8 bases from V and 0 from J, leaving 15 bases between them. The CDR3 covers 14 residues. After isolation, RNA underwent reverse transcription to generate cDNA as the sequencing template. TCRdb's table, derived via immunoSEQ multiplex PCR, lists solely in-frame clones and lacks some. The table records more than 95,000 clones, approximately 60% of them present only once. The sample's treatment: oral pan-JAK inhibitor, 5-10 mg twice daily. PBMCs yielded sorted CD4+ and CD8+ T cells. This clone was observed a few times. Its antigen remains unidentified. Study results and limitations: In scalp, tofacitinib significantly decreased clonality and expanded CD8+ clones among the top 100.

The rearrangement uses TRBV29-1 and TRBJ2-3, with D uncertain. This sequence originates from a human donor with alopecia areata. The material was CD4+ T cells sorted from blood, obtained at week 4, from a patient treated with tofacitinib. As DNA, the CDR3 is TGCAGCTTTGGAAGAGGTCCTAGCACAGATACGCAGTATTTT. Its translation is CSFGRGPSTDTQYF.